This paragraph covers one T cell receptor (beta chain) sequence. Its antigen is as yet unknown. This entry comes from a study of T cell responses to AZD1222 COVID-19 vaccine. Findings and caveats of the study: Spike-specific TCR breadth and depth rose after two AZD1222 doses.

The CDR3 has 16 amino acids. V dropped 0 bases and J dropped 2 bases, with 14 bases sitting between them. Germline values: CDR1 SGHRS, CDR2 YFSETQ. Some clones are missing from TCRdb's copy, which holds only in-frame ones; the method was immunoSEQ multiplex PCR. The repertoire holds some 200,000 clones, with approximately 89% as singletons. This chain links TRBV5-1 with TRBJ1-1; possible D gene TRBD1, 6 bases. The sequence derives from an adult who received the AZD1222 COVID-19 vaccine. The starting material was peripheral blood, obtained 28 days after the second AZD1222 dose. CDR3 amino acids: CASSLAPTGSNTEAFF. The CDR3 DNA reads TGCGCCAGCAGCTTGGCCCCGACAGGTTCTAACACTGAAGCTTTCTTT.